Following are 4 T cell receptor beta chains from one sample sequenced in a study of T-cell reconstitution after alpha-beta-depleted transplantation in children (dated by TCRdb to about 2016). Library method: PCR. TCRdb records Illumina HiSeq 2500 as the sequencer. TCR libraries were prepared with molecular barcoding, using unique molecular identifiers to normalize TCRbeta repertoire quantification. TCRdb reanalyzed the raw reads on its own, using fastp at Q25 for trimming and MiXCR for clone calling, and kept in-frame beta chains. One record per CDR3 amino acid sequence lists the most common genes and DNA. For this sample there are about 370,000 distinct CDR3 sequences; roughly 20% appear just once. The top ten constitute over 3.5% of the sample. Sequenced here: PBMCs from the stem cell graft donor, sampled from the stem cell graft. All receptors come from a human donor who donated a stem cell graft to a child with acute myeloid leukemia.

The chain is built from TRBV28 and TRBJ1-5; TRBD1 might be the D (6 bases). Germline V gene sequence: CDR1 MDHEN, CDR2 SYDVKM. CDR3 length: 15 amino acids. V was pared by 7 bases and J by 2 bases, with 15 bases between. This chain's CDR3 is CASTFWGQGNQPQHF. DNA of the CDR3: TGTGCCAGCACCTTTTGGGGGCAGGGCAATCAGCCCCAGCATTTT.

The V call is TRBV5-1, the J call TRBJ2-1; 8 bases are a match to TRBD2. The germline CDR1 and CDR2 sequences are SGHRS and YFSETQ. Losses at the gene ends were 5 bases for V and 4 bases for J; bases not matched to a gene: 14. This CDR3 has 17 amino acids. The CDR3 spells CASRFIPGTRGYNEQFF. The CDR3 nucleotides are TGCGCCAGCAGATTTATCCCCGGGACTAGGGGGTACAATGAGCAGTTCTTC.

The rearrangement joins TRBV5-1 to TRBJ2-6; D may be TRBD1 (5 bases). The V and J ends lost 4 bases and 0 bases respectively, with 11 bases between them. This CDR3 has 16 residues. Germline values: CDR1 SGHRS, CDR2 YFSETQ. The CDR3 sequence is CASSIQGDSGANVLTF. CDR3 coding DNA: TGCGCCAGCAGCATCCAAGGGGACTCTGGGGCCAACGTCCTGACTTTC. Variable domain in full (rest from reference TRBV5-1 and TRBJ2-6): KAGVTQTPRYLIKTRGQQVTLSCSPISGHRSVSWYQQTPGQGLQFLFEYFSETQRNKGNFPGRFSGRQFSNSRSEMNVSTLELGDSALYLCASSIQGDSGANVLTFGAGSRLTVL.

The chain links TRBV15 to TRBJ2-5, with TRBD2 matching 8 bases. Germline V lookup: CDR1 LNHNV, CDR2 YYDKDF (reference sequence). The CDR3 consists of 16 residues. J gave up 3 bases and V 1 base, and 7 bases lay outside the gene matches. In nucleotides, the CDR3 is TGTGCCACCAGCAGAGGTATTAGCGGGGCTAAAGAGACCCAGTACTTC. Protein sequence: CATSRGISGAKETQYF.